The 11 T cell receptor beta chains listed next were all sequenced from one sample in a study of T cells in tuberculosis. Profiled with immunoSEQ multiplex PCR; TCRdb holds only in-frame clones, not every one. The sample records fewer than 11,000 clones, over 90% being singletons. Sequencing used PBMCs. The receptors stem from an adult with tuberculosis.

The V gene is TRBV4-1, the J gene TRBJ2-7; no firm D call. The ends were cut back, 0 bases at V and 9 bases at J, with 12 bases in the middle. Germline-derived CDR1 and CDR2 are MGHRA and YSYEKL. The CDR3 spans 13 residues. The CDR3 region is CASSQDLVRVQYF. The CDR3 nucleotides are TGCGCCAGCAGCCAAGATTTAGTCCGGGTGCAGTACTTC.

For the CDR3, the DNA is TGTGCCAGCCGACAGGGGGCAATCACTGAAGCTTTCTTT. As protein: CASRQGAITEAFF. J is TRBJ1-1 and V is TRBV13, with TRBD1 matching over 10 bases. The CDR3 sequence is 13 residues long. The germline V gene encodes CDR1 PRHDT and CDR2 FYEKMQ (reference sequence). V lost 8 bases to trimming and J lost 4 bases; unmatched junction nucleotides: 4.

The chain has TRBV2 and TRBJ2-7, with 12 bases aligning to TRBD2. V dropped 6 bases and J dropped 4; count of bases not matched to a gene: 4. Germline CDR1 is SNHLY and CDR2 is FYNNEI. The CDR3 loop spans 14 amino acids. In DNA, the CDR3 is TGTGCCAGCAGGAGGACTAGCGGGACGTACGAGCAGTACTTC. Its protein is CASRRTSGTYEQYF.

As DNA, the CDR3 is TGCGCCAGCAGCTTGGACGGAGGGAGGGCCGGTGAGCAGTTCTTC. Protein product: CASSLDGGRAGEQFF. The chain employs TRBV5-1 and TRBJ2-1; 7 bases are shared with TRBD2. The ends lost 0 bases at V and 9 bases at J; junction bases unmatched: 9. The germline CDR1 and CDR2 sequences are SGHRS and YFSETQ. This CDR3 has 15 amino acids.

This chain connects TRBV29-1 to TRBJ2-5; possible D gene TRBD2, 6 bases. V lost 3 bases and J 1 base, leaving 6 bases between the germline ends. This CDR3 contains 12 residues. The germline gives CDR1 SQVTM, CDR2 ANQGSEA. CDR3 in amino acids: CSVEGGQETQYF. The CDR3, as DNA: TGCAGCGTTGAGGGGGGCCAAGAGACCCAGTACTTC.

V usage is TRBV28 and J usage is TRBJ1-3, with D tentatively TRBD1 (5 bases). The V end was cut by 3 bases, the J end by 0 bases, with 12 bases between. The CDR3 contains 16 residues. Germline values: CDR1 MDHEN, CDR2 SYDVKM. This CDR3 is CASSFWGDGSGNTIYF. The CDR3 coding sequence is TGTGCCAGCAGTTTTTGGGGGGACGGCTCTGGAAACACCATATATTTT.

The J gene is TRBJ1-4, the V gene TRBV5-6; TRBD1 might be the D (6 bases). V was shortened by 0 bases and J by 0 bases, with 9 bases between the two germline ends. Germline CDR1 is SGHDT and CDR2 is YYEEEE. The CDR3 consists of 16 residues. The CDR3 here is CASSLGQASTNEKLFF. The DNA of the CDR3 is TGTGCCAGCAGCTTGGGACAGGCCTCAACTAATGAAAAACTGTTTTTT. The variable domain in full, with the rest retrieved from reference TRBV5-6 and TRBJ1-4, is DAGVTQSPTHLIKTRGQQVTLRCSPKSGHDTVSWYQQALGQGPQFIFQYYEEEERQRGNFPDRFSGHQFPNYSSELNVNALLLGDSALYLCASSLGQASTNEKLFFGSGTQLSVL.

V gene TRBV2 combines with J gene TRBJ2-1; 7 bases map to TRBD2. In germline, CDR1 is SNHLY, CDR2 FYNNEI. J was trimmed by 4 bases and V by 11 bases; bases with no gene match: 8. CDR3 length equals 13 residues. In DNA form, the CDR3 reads TGTGCCCTGGCGGGAGTAGGGTACAATGAGCAGTTCTTC. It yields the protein CALAGVGYNEQFF.

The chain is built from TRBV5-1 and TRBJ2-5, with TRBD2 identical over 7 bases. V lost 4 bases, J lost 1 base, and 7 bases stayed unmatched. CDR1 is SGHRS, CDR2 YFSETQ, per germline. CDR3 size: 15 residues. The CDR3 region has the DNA TGCGCCAGCAGCCCGGCCGGGACTACCCAAGAGACCCAGTACTTC. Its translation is CASSPAGTTQETQYF.

The CDR3 DNA reads as TGTGCCAGCAGCTTAGAGTTTTTCGGTTCGGCGGATGGCTACACCTTC. This encodes CASSLEFFGSADGYTF. This rearrangement joins TRBV7-8 to TRBJ1-2; no clear D gene. Germline-derived CDR1 and CDR2 are SGHVS and FQNEAQ. This CDR3 region has 16 residues. V gave up 1 base and J gave up 6 bases, with 18 bases separating them. Complete variable domain (other parts from reference TRBV7-8 and TRBJ1-2): GAGVSQSPRYKVAKRGQDVALRCDPISGHVSLFWYQQALGQGPEFLTYFQNEAQLDKSGLPSDRFFAERPEGSVSTLKIQRTQQEDSAVYLCASSLEFFGSADGYTFGSGTRLTVV.

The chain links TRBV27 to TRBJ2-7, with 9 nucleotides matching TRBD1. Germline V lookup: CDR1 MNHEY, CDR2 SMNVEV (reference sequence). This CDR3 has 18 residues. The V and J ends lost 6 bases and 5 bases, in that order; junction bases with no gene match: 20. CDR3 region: CASSPTGGMRDGFHEQYF. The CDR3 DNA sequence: TGTGCCAGCAGCCCGACAGGGGGGATGCGCGATGGGTTCCACGAGCAGTACTTC.